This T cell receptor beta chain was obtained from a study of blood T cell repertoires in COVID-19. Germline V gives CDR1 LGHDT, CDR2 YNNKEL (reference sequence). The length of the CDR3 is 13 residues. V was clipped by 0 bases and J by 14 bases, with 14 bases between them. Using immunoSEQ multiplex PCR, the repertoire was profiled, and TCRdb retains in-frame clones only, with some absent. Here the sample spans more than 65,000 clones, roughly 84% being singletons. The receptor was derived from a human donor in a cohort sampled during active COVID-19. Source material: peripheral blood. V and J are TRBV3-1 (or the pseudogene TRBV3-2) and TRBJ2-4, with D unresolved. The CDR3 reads CASSQDLAGQEYF. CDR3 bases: TGTGCCAGCAGCCAAGATCTGGCAGGCCAGGAGTACTTC.